This paragraph covers one TCR beta chain sequence. What it binds is not known. MiXCR, run by TCRdb on the 5' RACE reads, gives a single entry per CDR3 protein. The sample lists about 630,000 distinct CDR3 sequences, roughly an eighth occurring once. This entry comes from a study of T cells after yellow fever vaccination. Study-wide results and limits: Among all clonotypes, a small share was observed in both CD4 and CD8 compartments. Most clones from primary vaccination were detected again post-booster (around 95% CD4, roughly 91% CD8). Faster peaking, at day 5 versus 15, marked a secondary response that was weaker. FACS-sorted repertoires could contain abundant clonotypes contaminating from the bulk population.

The CDR3 contains 15 residues. Germline loops: CDR1 SNHLY, CDR2 FYNNEI. V was trimmed by 3 bases and J by 0 bases, leaving 9 bases between them. The rearrangement links TRBV2 to TRBJ2-1; the D gene is possibly TRBD1 (6 bases). The sequenced sample was PBMCs, obtained on the day of the yellow fever booster vaccination. The receptor's source is a man under 40 who received the YFV17D yellow fever vaccine. The CDR3: CASSDVDSSYNEQFF. CDR3 DNA: TGTGCCAGCAGTGACGTGGACAGCTCCTACAATGAGCAGTTCTTC.